The rows below give T cell receptor beta chains drawn from one sample of a study of cytomegalovirus exposure and HLA in healthy donors. The repertoire was sequenced with immunoSEQ multiplex PCR; TCRdb's copy has only in-frame clones and lacks some. The sample lists some 190,000 clones; more than 60% were seen once. The sample was PBMCs. Receptors were obtained from a man between 18 and 29 years old in good health and CMV-seronegative. Each CDR3 is given with its conserved first and last residue. The D gene is left open where the match is weak. Size values are once, few and many counts, or a class for expanded clones, and some rows have none.

TRBJ1-2,TRBV6-5,-,-,TGTGCCAGCAGTAGACGGGACTACTATGGCTACACCTTC,CASSRRDYYGYTF
TRBJ2-3,TRBV7-7,-,TRBD2,TGTGCTAGCAGCCATTCTAGCGGGGCAGATACGCAGTATTTT,CASSHSSGADTQYF
TRBJ1-1,TRBV19,once,-,TGTGCCAGTAGTGCGAACAGACACACTGAAGCTTTCTTT,CASSANRHTEAFF
TRBJ1-3,TRBV7-2,-,-,TGTGCCAGCAGTAGGGAGGGATCTGGAAACACCATATATTTT,CASSREGSGNTIYF
TRBJ2-2,TRBV11-2,-,-,TGTGCCAGCAGCTTCTTGGACAGGAACACCGGGGAGCTGTTTTTT,CASSFLDRNTGELFF
TRBJ2-5,TRBV28,-,-,TGTGCCAGCAGTACAGGGACGGTGGAGACCCAGTACTTC,CASSTGTVETQYF
TRBJ2-7,TRBV7-9,-,-,TGTGCCAGCAGCCTTAAGTCGGGAGTTAACGAGCAGTACTTC,CASSLKSGVNEQYF
TRBJ2-2,TRBV30,few,TRBD2,TGTGCCTGGAGTGTGAGCGGGAGAGACACCGGGGAGCTGTTTTTT,CAWSVSGRDTGELFF
TRBJ1-1,TRBV27,-,-,TGTGCCAGCAGGGGGCTCGGGTCGTCCACTGAAGCTTTCTTT,CASRGLGSSTEAFF
TRBJ2-5,TRBV5-1,-,-,TGCGCCAGCAGCTTGGAGAGGGAAGAGACCCAGTACTTC,CASSLEREETQYF
TRBJ2-1,TRBV19,-,TRBD2,TGTGCCAGTAGCCTCGACGGGACTAGCGGGAACAATGAGCAGTTCTTC,CASSLDGTSGNNEQFF
TRBJ2-1,TRBV5-1,-,TRBD1,TGCGCCAGCAGACCAACCCAAACAGGGGGGCTGACTAGTGAGCAGTTCTTC,CASRPTQTGGLTSEQFF
TRBJ1-3,TRBV9,-,-,TGTGCCAGCAGCTCTCAGACTTTAGGCGGAAACACCATATATTTT,CASSSQTLGGNTIYF
TRBJ2-7,TRBV7-3,few,-,TGTGCCAGCAGCTTAAAAGGGGGACCCTCCTACGAGCAGTACTTC,CASSLKGGPSYEQYF
TRBJ2-3,TRBV30,-,-,TGTGCCTGGAGTATCTATAGTCCGACAGATACGCAGTATTTT,CAWSIYSPTDTQYF
TRBJ2-7,TRBV19,-,TRBD1,TGTGCCAGTAGTACCTTACAGACAGGGGCGACCTACGAGCAGTACTTC,CASSTLQTGATYEQYF
TRBJ2-7,TRBV29-1,-,-,TGCAGCGTTGTGTCAGGGGCCTACGAGCAGTACTTC,CSVVSGAYEQYF